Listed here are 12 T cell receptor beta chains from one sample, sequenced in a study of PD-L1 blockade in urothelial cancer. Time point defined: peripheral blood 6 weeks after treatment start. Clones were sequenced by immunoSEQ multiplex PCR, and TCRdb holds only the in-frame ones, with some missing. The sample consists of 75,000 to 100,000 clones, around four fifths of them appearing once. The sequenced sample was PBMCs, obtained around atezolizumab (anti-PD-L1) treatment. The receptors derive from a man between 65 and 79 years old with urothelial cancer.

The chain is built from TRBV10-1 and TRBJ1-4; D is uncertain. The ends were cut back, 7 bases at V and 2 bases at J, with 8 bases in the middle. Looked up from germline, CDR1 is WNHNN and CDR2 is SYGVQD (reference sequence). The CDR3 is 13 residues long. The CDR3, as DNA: TGCGCCAGCATCGGGATGACTAATGAAAAACTGTTTTTT. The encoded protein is CASIGMTNEKLFF.

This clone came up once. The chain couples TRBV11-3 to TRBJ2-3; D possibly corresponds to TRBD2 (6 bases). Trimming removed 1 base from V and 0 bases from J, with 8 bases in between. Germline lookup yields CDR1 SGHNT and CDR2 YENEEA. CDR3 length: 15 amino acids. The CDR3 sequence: CASSLAGVSTDTQYF. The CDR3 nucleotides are TGTGCCAGCAGCTTAGCGGGGGTCAGCACAGATACGCAGTATTTT. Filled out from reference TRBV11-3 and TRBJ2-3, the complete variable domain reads EAGVVQSPRYKIIEKKQPVAFWCNPISGHNTLYWYLQNLGQGPELLIRYENEEAVDDSQLPKDRFSAERLKGVDSTLKIQPAELGDSAVYLCASSLAGVSTDTQYFGPGTRLTVL.

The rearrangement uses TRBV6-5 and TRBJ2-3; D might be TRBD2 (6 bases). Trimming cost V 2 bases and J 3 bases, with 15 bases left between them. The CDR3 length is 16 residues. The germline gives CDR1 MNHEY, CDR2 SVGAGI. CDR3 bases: TGTGCCAGCAGTTACGCTGGGACTGCCGAGACAGATACGCAGTATTTT. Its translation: CASSYAGTAETDTQYF.

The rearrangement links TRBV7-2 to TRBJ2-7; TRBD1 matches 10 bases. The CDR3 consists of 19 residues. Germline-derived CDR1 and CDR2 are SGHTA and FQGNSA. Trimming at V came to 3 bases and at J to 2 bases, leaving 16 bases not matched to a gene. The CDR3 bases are TGTGCCAGCAGCTTGGAGCCCACAGGGACAGGGGAACCACCCTACGAGCAGTACTTC. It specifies CASSLEPTGTGEPPYEQYF.

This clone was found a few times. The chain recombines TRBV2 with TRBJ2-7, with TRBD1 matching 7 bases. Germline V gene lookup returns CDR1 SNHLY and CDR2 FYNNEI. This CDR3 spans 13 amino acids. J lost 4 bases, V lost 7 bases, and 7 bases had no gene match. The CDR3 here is CASKQGVLYEQYF. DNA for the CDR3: TGTGCCAGCAAGCAGGGGGTCCTGTACGAGCAGTACTTC.

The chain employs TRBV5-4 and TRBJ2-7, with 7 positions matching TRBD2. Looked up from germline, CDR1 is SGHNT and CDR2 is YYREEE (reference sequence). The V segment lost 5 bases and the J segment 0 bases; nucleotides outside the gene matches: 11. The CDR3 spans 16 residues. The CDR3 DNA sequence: TGTGCCAGCAGTTATGAGGGAGGGTTGAGCTCCTACGAGCAGTACTTC. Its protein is CASSYEGGLSSYEQYF.

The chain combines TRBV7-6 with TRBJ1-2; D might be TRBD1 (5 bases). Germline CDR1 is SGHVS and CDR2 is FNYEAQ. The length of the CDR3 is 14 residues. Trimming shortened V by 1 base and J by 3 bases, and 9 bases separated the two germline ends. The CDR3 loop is CASSLGGLDYGYTF. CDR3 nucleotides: TGTGCCAGCAGCTTAGGGGGCCTCGACTATGGCTACACCTTC.

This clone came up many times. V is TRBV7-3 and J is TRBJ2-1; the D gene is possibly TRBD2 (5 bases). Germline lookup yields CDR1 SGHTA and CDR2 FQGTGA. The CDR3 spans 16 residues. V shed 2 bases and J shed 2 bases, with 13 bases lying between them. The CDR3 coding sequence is TGTGCCAGCAGCTTAGGGCTAGCCCCGGCCTACAATGAGCAGTTCTTC. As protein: CASSLGLAPAYNEQFF. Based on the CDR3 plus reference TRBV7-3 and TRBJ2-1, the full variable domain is GAGVSQTPSNKVTEKGKYVELRCDPISGHTALYWYRQSLGQGPEFLIYFQGTGAADDSGLPNDRFFAVRPEGSVSTLKIQRTERGDSAVYLCASSLGLAPAYNEQFFGPGTRLTVL.

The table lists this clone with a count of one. CDR3 residues: CASSLPGRGQETQYF. The CDR3 DNA reads TGTGCCAGCAGCTTGCCCGGGCGGGGGCAAGAGACCCAGTACTTC. The chain combines TRBV5-4 with TRBJ2-5, with 7 bases identical to TRBD2. Germline CDR1 SGHNT, CDR2 YYREEE (reference sequence). V trimming: 1 base; J trimming: 2 bases; junction bases outside the gene matches: 5. This CDR3 is built from 15 residues.

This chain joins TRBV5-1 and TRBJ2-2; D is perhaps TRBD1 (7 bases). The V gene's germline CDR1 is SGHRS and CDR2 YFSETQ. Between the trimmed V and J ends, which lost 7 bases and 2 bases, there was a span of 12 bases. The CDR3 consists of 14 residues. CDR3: CASGGGGNTGELFF. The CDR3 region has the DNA TGCGCCAGCGGTGGAGGGGGCAACACCGGGGAGCTGTTTTTT.

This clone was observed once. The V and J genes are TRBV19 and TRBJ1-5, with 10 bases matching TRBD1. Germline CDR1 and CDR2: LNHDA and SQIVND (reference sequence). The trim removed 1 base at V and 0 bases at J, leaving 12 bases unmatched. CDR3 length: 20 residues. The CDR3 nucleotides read TGTGCCAGTAGTATAGGAACGGGACAGGGGCGCCCGTATAGCAATCAGCCCCAGCATTTT. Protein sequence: CASSIGTGQGRPYSNQPQHF. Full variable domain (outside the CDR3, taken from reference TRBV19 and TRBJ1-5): DGGITQSPKYLFRKEGQNVTLSCEQNLNHDAMYWYRQDPGQGLRLIYYSQIVNDFQKGDIAEGYSVSREKKESFPLTVTSAQKNPTAFYLCASSIGTGQGRPYSNQPQHFGDGTRLSIL.

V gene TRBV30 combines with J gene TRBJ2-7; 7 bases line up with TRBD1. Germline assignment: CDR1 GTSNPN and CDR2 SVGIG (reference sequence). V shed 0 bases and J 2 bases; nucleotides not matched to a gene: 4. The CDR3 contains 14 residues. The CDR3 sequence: CAWSVLQGTYEQYF. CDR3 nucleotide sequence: TGTGCCTGGAGTGTATTACAGGGGACCTACGAGCAGTACTTC.